This TCR beta chain was captured by sequencing in a study of OX40 agonist ivuxolimab in advanced cancers. The method was immunoSEQ multiplex PCR; TCRdb's version includes in-frame clones alone and lacks a portion of them. The sample includes tens of thousands of clones, about 88% of them seen just once. Points from the study as a whole: Among T cells, CD8+ cells averaged more expanded clones than CD4+ cells.

The CDR3 consists of 15 residues. Trimming removed 6 bases from V and 1 base from J, with 10 bases in between. Germline assignment: CDR1 MRHNA and CDR2 SNTAGT. As for this clone: Its antigen remains unknown.

The TCR sequence derives from an adult with an advanced solid tumor such as melanoma, head and neck, liver or kidney cancer. The chain carries TRBV6-4 and TRBJ2-6; a weak D match, TRBD2 (5 bases). The starting material was CD4+ or CD8+ T cells sorted from blood, obtained in a trial of the OX40 agonist ivuxolimab. The CDR3 region has the DNA TGTGCCAGCAGACCTAGGGAGTCTGGGGCCAACGTCCTGACTTTC. This encodes CASRPRESGANVLTF.